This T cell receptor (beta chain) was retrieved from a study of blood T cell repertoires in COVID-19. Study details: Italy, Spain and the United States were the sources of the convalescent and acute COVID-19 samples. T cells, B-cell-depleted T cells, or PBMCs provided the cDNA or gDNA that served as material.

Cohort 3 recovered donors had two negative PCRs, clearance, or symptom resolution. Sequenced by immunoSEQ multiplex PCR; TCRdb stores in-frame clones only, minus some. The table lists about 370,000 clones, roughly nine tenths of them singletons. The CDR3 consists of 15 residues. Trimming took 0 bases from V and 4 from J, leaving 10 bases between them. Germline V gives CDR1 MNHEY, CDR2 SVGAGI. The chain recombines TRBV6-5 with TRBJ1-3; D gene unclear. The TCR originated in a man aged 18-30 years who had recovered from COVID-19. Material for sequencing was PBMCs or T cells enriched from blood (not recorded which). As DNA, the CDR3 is TGTGCCAGCAGTTACTCGAGAGGGAACGGAAACACCATATATTTT. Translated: CASSYSRGNGNTIYF.